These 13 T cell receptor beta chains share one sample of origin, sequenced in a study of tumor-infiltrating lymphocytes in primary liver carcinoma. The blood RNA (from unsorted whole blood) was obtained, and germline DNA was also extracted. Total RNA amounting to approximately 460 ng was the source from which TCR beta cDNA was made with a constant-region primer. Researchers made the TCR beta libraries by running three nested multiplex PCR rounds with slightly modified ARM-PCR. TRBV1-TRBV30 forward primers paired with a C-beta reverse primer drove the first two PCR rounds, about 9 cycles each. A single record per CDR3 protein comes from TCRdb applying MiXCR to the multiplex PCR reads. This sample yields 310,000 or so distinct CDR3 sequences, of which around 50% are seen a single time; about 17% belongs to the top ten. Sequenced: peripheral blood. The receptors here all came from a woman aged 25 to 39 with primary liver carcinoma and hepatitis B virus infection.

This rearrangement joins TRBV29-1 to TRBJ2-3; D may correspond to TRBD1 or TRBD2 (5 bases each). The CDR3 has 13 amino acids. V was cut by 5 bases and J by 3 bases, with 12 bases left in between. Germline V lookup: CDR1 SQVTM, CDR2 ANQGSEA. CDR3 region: CSVFQGGTDTQYF. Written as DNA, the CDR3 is TGCAGCGTTTTCCAGGGCGGGACAGATACGCAGTATTTT.

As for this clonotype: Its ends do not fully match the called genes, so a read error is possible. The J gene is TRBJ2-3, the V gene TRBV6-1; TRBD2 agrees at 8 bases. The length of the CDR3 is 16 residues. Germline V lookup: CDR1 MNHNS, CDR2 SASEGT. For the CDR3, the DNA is TGTGCCAGCGGTGAACTAGCGGATCCAACTACAGATACGCAGTATTTT. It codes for CASGELADPTTDTQYF.

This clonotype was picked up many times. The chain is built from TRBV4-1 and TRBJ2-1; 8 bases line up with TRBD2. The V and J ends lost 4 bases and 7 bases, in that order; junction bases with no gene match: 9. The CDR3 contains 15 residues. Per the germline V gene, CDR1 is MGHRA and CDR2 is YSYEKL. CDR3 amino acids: CASSPGSGGLNEQFF. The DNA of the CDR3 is TGCGCCAGCAGCCCCGGATCGGGAGGGCTAAATGAGCAGTTCTTC.

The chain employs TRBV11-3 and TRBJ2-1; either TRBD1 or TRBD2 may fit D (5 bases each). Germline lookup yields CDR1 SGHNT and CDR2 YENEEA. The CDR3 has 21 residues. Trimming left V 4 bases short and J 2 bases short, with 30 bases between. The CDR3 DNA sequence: TGTGCCAGCAGCTCAGAGTGTGGACTGGCGGAAAACCAGGACACCTACAATGAGCAGTTCTTC. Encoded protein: CASSSECGLAENQDTYNEQFF.

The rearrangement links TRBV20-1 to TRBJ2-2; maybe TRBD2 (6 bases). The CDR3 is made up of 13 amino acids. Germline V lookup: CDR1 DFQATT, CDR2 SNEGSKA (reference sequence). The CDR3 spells CSPIADSTGELFF. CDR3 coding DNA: TGCAGCCCAATAGCGGATAGCACCGGGGAGCTGTTTTTT.

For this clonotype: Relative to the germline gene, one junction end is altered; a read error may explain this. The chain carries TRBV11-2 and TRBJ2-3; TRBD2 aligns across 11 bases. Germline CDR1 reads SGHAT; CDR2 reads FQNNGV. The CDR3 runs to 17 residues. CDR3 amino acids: CASSLGITSGGTDSQYF. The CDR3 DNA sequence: TGTGCCAGCAGCTTAGGTATAACTAGCGGGGGCACAGATTCGCAGTATTTT. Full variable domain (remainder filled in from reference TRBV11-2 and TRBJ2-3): EAGVAQSPRYKIIEKRQSVAFWCNPISGHATLYWYQQILGQGPKLLIQFQNNGVVDDSQLPKDRFSAERLKGVDSTLKIQPAKLEDSAVYLCASSLGITSGGTDSQYFGPGTRLTVL.

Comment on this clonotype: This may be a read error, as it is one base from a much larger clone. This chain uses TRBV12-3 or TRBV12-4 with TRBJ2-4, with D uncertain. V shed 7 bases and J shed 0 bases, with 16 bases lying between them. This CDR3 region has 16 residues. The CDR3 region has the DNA TGTGCCAGCACTCCAAAGTCCGGAATAGCCAAAAACATTCAGTACTTC. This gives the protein CASTPKSGIAKNIQYF.

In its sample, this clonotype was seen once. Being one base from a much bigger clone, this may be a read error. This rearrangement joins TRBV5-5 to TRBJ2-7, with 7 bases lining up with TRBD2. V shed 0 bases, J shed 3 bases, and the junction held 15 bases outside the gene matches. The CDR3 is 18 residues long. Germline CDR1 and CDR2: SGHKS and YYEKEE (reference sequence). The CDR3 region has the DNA TGTGCCAGCAGCTTGGAAGGTGCTATGGGGGGGACGGGCTACGAGCAGTACTTC. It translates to CASSLEGAMGGTGYEQYF.

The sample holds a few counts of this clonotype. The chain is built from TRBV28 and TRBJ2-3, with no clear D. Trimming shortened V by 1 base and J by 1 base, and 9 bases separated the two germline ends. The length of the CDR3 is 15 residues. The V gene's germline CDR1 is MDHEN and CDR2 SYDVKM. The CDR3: CASSLYRVGTDTQYF. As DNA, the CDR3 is TGTGCCAGCAGTTTATACCGAGTGGGCACAGATACGCAGTATTTT. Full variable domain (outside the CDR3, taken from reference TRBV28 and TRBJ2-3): DVKVTQSSRYLVKRTGEKVFLECVQDMDHENMFWYRQDPGLGLRLIYFSYDVKMKEKGDIPEGYSVSREKKERFSLILESASTNQTSMYLCASSLYRVGTDTQYFGPGTRLTVL.

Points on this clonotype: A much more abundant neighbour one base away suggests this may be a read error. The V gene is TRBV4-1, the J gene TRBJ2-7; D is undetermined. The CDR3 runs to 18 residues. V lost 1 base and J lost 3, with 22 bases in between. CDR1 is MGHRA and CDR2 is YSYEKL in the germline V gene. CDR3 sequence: CASSQVLSGGPLLYEQYF. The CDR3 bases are TGCGCCAGCAGCCAAGTCCTCTCCGGCGGTCCTCTTCTCTACGAGCAGTACTTC.

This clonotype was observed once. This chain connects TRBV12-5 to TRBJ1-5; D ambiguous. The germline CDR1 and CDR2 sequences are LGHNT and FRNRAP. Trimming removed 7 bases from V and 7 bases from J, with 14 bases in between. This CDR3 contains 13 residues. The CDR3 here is CASVLQQSQPQHF. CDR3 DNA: TGTGCTAGTGTACTGCAACAGTCCCAGCCCCAGCATTTT.

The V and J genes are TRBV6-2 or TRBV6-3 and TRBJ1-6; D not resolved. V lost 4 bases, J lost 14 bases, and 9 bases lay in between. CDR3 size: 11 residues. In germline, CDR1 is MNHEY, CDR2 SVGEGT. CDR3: CASSSLTALHF. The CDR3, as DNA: TGTGCCAGCAGTTCGTTAACGGCCCTCCACTTT.

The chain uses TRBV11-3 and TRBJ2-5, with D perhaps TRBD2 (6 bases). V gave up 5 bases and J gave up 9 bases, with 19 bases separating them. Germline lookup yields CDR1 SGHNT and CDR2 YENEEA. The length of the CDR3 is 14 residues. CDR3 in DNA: TGTGCCAGCAGCGCCCCGGGAGTTTGGAAGGCCCAGTACTTC. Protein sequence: CASSAPGVWKAQYF.